This is a list of T cell receptor beta chains from one sample in a study of T-cell memory formation after mild COVID-19. TCRdb re-called the 5' RACE reads through MiXCR, storing one row per CDR3 protein. Of under 700,000 distinct CDR3 sequences in the sample, roughly 22% were seen once. The sequenced sample was PBMCs or a T cell subset sorted from them (not recorded which). These TCRs come from an adult woman who had mild COVID-19 (a few samples of this study predate the infection). Cell type and time point are not known. Both conserved end residues are part of each CDR3. D genes are given only for firm matches. Size tells how often a clone was seen (once, few, many) or the class of an expanded clone, and some rows leave it out.

.,.,TRBJ2-5,TRBV28,TGTGCCAGCAGCCTTGTCCCAGGTACCCAAGAGACCCAGTACTTC,CASSLVPGTQETQYF
.,TRBD2,TRBJ2-2,TRBV5-4,TGTGCCAGCAGCTTGTGGCTAGCGGGAGACCCCGGGGAGCTGTTTTTT,CASSLWLAGDPGELFF
few,.,TRBJ2-6,TRBV6-2/TRBV6-3,TGTGCCACCCGAAGGGACGTCGTCCTGACTTTC,CATRRDVVLTF
.,.,TRBJ1-1,TRBV13,TGTGCCAGCAGCCTCGGCCTTCACGCTGAAGCTTTCTTT,CASSLGLHAEAFF
few,.,TRBJ2-2,TRBV20-1,TGCAGTGCGGGGACTGGGGCTAGCCCAACCGGGGAGCTGTTTTTT,CSAGTGASPTGELFF
.,.,TRBJ2-7,TRBV7-8,TGTGCCAGCAGCTTTACCACCTTAACCGGGATGGGCCAGAACTACGAGCAGTACTTC,CASSFTTLTGMGQNYEQYF
few,.,TRBJ2-7,TRBV5-1,TGCGCCAGCAGCTCCAGGGCCGACGAGCAGTACTTC,CASSSRADEQYF
few,TRBD1,TRBJ1-2,TRBV19,TGTGCCAGTAGGGGGACAGGGGCCCACTATGGCTACACCTTC,CASRGTGAHYGYTF
few,.,TRBJ2-5,TRBV6-1,TGTGCCAGCAGTGGGACCCCCCAAGAGACCCAGTACTTC,CASSGTPQETQYF
.,TRBD2,TRBJ2-3,TRBV20-1,TGCAGTGCTGGAGCGGGATCCACAGATACGCAGTATTTT,CSAGAGSTDTQYF
.,.,TRBJ2-2,TRBV28,TGTGCCAGCAGTTTATTAGCGGACACCGGGGAGCTGTTTTTT,CASSLLADTGELFF
.,.,TRBJ1-1,TRBV21-1,TGTGCCCAGAAGGCTAAACAGGGGATTAAGGACACTGAAGCTTTCTTT,CAQKAKQGIKDTEAFF
.,.,TRBJ2-7,TRBV7-9,TGTGCCAGCAGTCCCGGGTCACACGAGCAGTACTTC,CASSPGSHEQYF
few,.,TRBJ2-5,TRBV10-2,TGCGCCAGCGTCGTAGGAGGTGAAGAGACCCAGTACTTC,CASVVGGEETQYF
.,.,TRBJ2-7,TRBV20-1,TGCAGTGCTAAGGGTGATGGGCAGGGGACCCACGAGCAGTACTTC,CSAKGDGQGTHEQYF
.,TRBD2,TRBJ2-1,TRBV9,TGTGCCAGCAGCGCAGGACTAGCGGCCTACAATGAGCAGTTCTTC,CASSAGLAAYNEQFF
.,.,TRBJ1-2,TRBV12-3/TRBV12-4,TGTGCCAGCAGTTTAAGGGCAGGAGACTATGGCTACACCTTC,CASSLRAGDYGYTF
few,.,TRBJ2-3,TRBV12-3/TRBV12-4,TGTGCCAGCAGTTCGGGACTCTTCACAGATACGCAGTATTTT,CASSSGLFTDTQYF
.,TRBD2,TRBJ2-5,TRBV12-3/TRBV12-4,TGTGCCAGCAGTCGGACTAGCGGGAGGCTCCAAGAGACCCAGTACTTC,CASSRTSGRLQETQYF
.,TRBD1,TRBJ1-6,TRBV25-1,TGTGCCAGCAGGGACAGGGGGGAGTCCTATAATTCACCCCTCCACTTT,CASRDRGESYNSPLHF
few,.,TRBJ2-1,TRBV7-3,TGTGCCAGCAGCTTAGACTCCGATAATGAGCAGTTCTTC,CASSLDSDNEQFF
.,.,TRBJ2-2,TRBV7-3,TGTGCCAGCAGCTTAATGGAAGCCCGAGGAACCGGGGAGCTGTTTTTT,CASSLMEARGTGELFF
.,TRBD1,TRBJ1-1,TRBV6-2/TRBV6-3,TGTGCCAGCAGTTATGGCCCCGAACAGGGAAGGGGGCCTGAAGCTTTCTTT,CASSYGPEQGRGPEAFF
.,.,TRBJ2-2,TRBV7-9,TGTGCCAGCAGCTTAGCCCCAAGGAGGACCAACACCGGGGAGCTGTTTTTT,CASSLAPRRTNTGELFF
.,TRBD1,TRBJ2-7,TRBV6-5,TGTGCCAGCAGAGGGACAGCTGACCTTAGAGAGTACTTC,CASRGTADLREYF
.,.,TRBJ1-2,TRBV7-8,TGTGCCAGCTCTTACAGGATTAACTATGGCTACACCTTC,CASSYRINYGYTF
few,TRBD1,TRBJ2-1,TRBV2,TGTGCCAGCAGTGAAGCCCGTTCTGGGACAGGGGCGTTCTTC,CASSEARSGTGAFF
.,TRBD1,TRBJ2-7,TRBV5-1,TGCGCCAGCAGGGTAGGGACAGGGAATGACGAGCAGTACTTC,CASRVGTGNDEQYF
.,.,TRBJ2-3,TRBV24-1,TGTGCCACCAGTGATCCAAGGACATCTATATCCACAGATACGCAGTATTTT,CATSDPRTSISTDTQYF
few,.,TRBJ2-1,TRBV7-9,TGTGCCAGCAGCTTAGTAGTTCCCGGCAATGAGCAGTTCTTC,CASSLVVPGNEQFF
once,.,TRBJ1-6,TRBV7-2,TGTGCCAGCAGCTCCGACCGGCTCAATTCACCCCTCCACTTT,CASSSDRLNSPLHF
.,.,TRBJ2-6,TRBV7-9,TGTGCCAGCAGCTCGGTCCCGGGGAGCCCCTCTGGGGCCAACGTCCTGACTTTC,CASSSVPGSPSGANVLTF
many,.,TRBJ1-1,TRBV7-9,TGTGCCAGCAGCAAGGAGGTGACTGAAGCTTTCTTT,CASSKEVTEAFF
.,.,TRBJ2-4,TRBV5-6,TGTGCCAGCAGCTTGGTGGGACTAGCCAAAAACATTCAGTACTTC,CASSLVGLAKNIQYF
few,TRBD2,TRBJ2-5,TRBV5-1,TGCGCCAGCAGCCCTGGGGGGGGATCAGAAGAGACCCAGTACTTC,CASSPGGGSEETQYF
few,.,TRBJ2-7,TRBV30,TGTGCCGGACGGGGCGACAACTACGAGCAGTACTTC,CAGRGDNYEQYF
.,.,TRBJ2-7,TRBV30,TGTGCCTGGAGTGTACGACCGGTTGTCTACGAGCAGTACTTC,CAWSVRPVVYEQYF
few,.,TRBJ2-1,TRBV5-6,TGTGCCAGCAGCCTGGACCGGAGATACAATGAGCAGTTCTTC,CASSLDRRYNEQFF
.,TRBD1,TRBJ2-1,TRBV7-9,TGTGCCAGCAGAGACAGGGGCGCCTACAATGAGCAGTTCTTC,CASRDRGAYNEQFF
few,.,TRBJ2-7,TRBV3-1,TGTGCCAGCAGCCAAGGATGGCTAGCGCATACCTACGAGCAGTACTTC,CASSQGWLAHTYEQYF
.,.,TRBJ2-1,TRBV3-1,TGTGACAGCAGCCTTATCAATGAGCAGTTCTTC,CDSSLINEQFF